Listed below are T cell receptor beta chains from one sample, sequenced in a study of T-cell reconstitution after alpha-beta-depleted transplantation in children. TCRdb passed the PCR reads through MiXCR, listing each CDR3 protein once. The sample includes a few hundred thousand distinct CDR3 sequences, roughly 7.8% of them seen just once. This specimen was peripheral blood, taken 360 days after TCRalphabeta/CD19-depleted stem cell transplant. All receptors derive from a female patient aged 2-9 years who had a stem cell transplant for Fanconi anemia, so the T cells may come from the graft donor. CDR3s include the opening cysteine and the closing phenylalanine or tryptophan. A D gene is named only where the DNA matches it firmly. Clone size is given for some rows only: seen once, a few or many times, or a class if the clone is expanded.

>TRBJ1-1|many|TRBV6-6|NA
CASSYGPAFF
TGTGCCAGCAGTTACGGGCCCGCTTTCTTT
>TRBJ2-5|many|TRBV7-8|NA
CASSLRESEETQYF
TGTGCCAGCAGCTTAAGGGAGTCAGAAGAGACCCAGTACTTC
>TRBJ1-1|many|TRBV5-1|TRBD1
CASSPTGTENTEAFF
TGCGCCAGCAGCCCCACCGGGACAGAGAACACTGAAGCTTTCTTT
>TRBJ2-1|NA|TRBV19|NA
CASSSFKSSVSYNEQFF
TGTGCCAGTAGTAGTTTTAAAAGCTCCGTTTCCTACAATGAGCAGTTCTTC
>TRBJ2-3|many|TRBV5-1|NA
CASSQDTGTDTQYF
TGCGCCAGCAGCCAGGATACCGGCACAGATACGCAGTATTTT
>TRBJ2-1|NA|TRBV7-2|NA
CASKRPEQFF
TGTGCCAGCAAACGCCCAGAGCAGTTCTTC
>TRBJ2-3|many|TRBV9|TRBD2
CASRGTSGGYTDTQYF
TGTGCCAGCAGGGGTACTAGCGGGGGATACACAGATACGCAGTATTTT
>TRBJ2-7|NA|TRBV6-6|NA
CASRSSVLYF
TGTGCCAGCAGGTCCAGCGTACTGTACTTC
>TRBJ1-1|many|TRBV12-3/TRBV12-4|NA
CASRMTVMNTEAFF
TGTGCCAGCAGGATGACAGTTATGAACACTGAAGCTTTCTTT
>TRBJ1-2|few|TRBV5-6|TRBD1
CASSFNKLRGLNYGYTF
TGTGCCAGCAGCTTTAACAAACTAAGGGGGCTCAACTATGGCTACACCTTC
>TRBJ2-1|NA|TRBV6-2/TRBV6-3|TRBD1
CASSYSRTGRPEQFF
TGTGCCAGCAGTTACTCGAGGACAGGTCGGCCCGAGCAGTTCTTC
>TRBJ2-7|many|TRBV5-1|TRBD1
CASSPDRGAIYEQYF
TGCGCCAGCAGCCCGGACAGGGGGGCCATCTACGAGCAGTACTTC
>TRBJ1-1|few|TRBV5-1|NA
CASSPQTGNTEAFF
TGCGCCAGCAGCCCCCAGACAGGGAACACTGAAGCTTTCTTT
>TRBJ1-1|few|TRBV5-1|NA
CASSLTASNTEAFF
TGCGCCAGCAGCTTGACAGCTTCGAACACTGAAGCTTTCTTT
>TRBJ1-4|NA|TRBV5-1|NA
CASSRQSGTWQEKLFF
TGCGCCAGCAGCCGCCAATCCGGGACCTGGCAAGAAAAACTGTTTTTT
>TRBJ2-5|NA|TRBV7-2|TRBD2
CASSLFSGGGETQYF
TGTGCCAGCAGCTTGTTTAGCGGGGGGGGAGAGACCCAGTACTTC
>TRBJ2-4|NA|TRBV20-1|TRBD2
CSATTPRGRESIQYF
TGCAGTGCTACGACCCCCAGAGGGAGGGAAAGCATTCAGTACTTC
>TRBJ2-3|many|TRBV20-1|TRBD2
CSAWTSGGTSTDTQYF
TGCAGTGCTTGGACTAGCGGGGGGACCAGCACAGATACGCAGTATTTT
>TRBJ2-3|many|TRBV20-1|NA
CSARRLASTDTQYF
TGCAGTGCTCGGCGGCTAGCGAGCACAGATACGCAGTATTTT
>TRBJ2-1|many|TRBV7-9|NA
CASRPLAGEQFF
TGTGCCAGCAGACCTCTGGCCGGTGAGCAGTTCTTC
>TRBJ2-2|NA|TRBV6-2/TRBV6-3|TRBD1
CATRQGANTGELFF
TGTGCCACCCGACAGGGGGCGAACACCGGGGAGCTGTTTTTT
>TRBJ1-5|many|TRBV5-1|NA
CASSPGWGTPSNQPQHF
TGCGCCAGCAGCCCCGGGTGGGGGACTCCAAGCAATCAGCCCCAGCATTTT
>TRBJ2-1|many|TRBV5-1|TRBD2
CATRGGGGSRNEQFF
TGCGCCACCCGGGGTGGTGGCGGGAGCAGGAATGAGCAGTTCTTC
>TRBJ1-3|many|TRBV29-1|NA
CSVALYRSNSGNTIYF
TGCAGCGTTGCCCTTTATAGATCGAACTCTGGAAACACCATATATTTT
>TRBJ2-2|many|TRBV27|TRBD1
CASSLPGTGTGELFF
TGTGCCAGCAGTCTTCCCGGGACAGGCACCGGGGAGCTGTTTTTT
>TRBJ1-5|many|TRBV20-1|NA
CSATRVGRELQPQHF
TGCAGTGCTACTAGAGTGGGGAGGGAACTTCAGCCCCAGCATTTT
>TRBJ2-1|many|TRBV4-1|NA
CASSRGYRDYNEQFF
TGCGCCAGCAGCCGAGGTTACCGGGACTACAATGAGCAGTTCTTC
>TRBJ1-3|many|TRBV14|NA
CASSPYRDSGNTIYF
TGTGCCAGCAGTCCTTACAGGGACTCTGGAAACACCATATATTTT
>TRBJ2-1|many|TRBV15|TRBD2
CATSRYGLADNNEQFF
TGTGCCACCTCTCGATACGGACTAGCGGATAACAATGAGCAGTTCTTC
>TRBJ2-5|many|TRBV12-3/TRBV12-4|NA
CASSLALGKETQYF
TGTGCCAGCAGTTTAGCGCTTGGGAAAGAGACCCAGTACTTC
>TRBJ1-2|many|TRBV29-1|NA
CSVGLEGHYDGYTF
TGCAGCGTCGGCCTAGAAGGACACTATGATGGCTACACCTTC
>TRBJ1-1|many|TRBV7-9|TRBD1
CATGVRAEAFF
TGTGCTACAGGGGTACGGGCTGAAGCTTTCTTT
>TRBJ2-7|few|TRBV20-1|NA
CSASLPGEPYEQYF
TGCAGTGCTAGCCTCCCGGGAGAGCCCTACGAGCAGTACTTC
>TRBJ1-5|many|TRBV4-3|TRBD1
CASSQVAGGKWPQHF
TGCGCCAGCAGCCAAGTTGCAGGGGGCAAGTGGCCCCAGCATTTT
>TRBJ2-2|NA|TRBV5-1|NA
CASSLQGRSTGELFF
TGCGCCAGCAGCTTGCAGGGGAGGAGCACCGGGGAGCTGTTTTTT
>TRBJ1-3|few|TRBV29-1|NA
CSVGTDSYGNTIYF
TGCAGCGTTGGGACAGACTCTTATGGAAACACCATATATTTT
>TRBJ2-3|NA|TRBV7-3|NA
CASSFDPSDTQYF
TGTGCCAGCAGCTTCGACCCTTCAGATACGCAGTATTTT
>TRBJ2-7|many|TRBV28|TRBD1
CASNSPRAGGSYEQYF
TGTGCCAGCAATTCCCCCCGAGCAGGGGGTTCCTACGAGCAGTACTTC
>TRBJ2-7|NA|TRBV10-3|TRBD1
CATKTGFGVVAEQYF
TGTGCCACAAAGACAGGGTTTGGGGTCGTGGCCGAGCAGTACTTC
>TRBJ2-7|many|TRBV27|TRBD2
CASSSSSGRTFEQYF
TGTGCCAGCAGTTCCTCTAGCGGGAGAACTTTCGAGCAGTACTTC
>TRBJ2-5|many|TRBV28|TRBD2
CASIEGGKGRRETQYF
TGTGCCAGCATAGAGGGAGGGAAGGGTCGTAGGGAGACCCAGTACTTC
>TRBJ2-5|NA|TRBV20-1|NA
CSARGARGFQETQYF
TGCAGTGCTAGAGGGGCTAGGGGTTTCCAAGAGACCCAGTACTTC
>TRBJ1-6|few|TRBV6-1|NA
CASNTGPLAPLHF
TGTGCCAGCAACACCGGGCCTCTGGCGCCCCTCCACTTT
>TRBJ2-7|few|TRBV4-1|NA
CASSQDRALPRHEQYF
TGCGCCAGCAGCCAAGACCGGGCCCTTCCCCGGCACGAGCAGTACTTC
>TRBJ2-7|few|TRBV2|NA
CASSYRVTYEQYF
TGTGCCAGCAGTTACAGGGTAACCTACGAGCAGTACTTC
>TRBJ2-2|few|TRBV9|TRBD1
CASSDRTGGGGELFF
TGTGCCAGCAGCGACCGGACAGGGGGTGGCGGGGAGCTGTTTTTT
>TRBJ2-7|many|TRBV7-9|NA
CASSLDPVPYEQYF
TGTGCCAGCAGCTTAGACCCAGTACCCTACGAGCAGTACTTC
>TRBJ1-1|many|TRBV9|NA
CASSVGEWTDNIEAFF
TGTGCCAGCAGCGTAGGAGAATGGACAGACAATATTGAAGCTTTCTTT
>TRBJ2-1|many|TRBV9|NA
CASSVIPSSNEQFF
TGTGCCAGCAGCGTAATCCCATCTTCCAATGAGCAGTTCTTC
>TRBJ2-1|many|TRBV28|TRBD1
CASSFLLTGSSYNEQFF
TGTGCCAGCAGTTTCCTTTTGACAGGGAGCTCCTACAATGAGCAGTTCTTC
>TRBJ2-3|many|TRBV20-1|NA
CSASQPGTDTQYF
TGCAGTGCTAGCCAGCCTGGCACAGATACGCAGTATTTT
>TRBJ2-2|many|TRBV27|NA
CASSWGASTGELFF
TGTGCCAGCAGTTGGGGGGCGAGCACCGGGGAGCTGTTTTTT
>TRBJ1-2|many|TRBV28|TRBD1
CASSLTHRGVGGYTF
TGTGCCAGCAGTTTAACCCACAGGGGAGTAGGCGGCTACACCTTC
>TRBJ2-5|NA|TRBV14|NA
CASSHPGPGETQYF
TGTGCCAGCAGCCACCCGGGGCCGGGGGAGACCCAGTACTTC
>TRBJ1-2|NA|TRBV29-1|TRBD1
CSVDATGGADGYTF
TGCAGCGTTGATGCTACAGGGGGCGCGGATGGCTACACCTTC
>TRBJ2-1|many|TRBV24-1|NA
CATSDFRGRMFF
TGTGCCACCAGTGATTTTCGGGGGCGTATGTTCTTC
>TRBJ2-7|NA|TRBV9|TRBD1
CASSVGGPGQADYEQYF
TGTGCCAGCAGCGTAGGGGGACCGGGACAGGCGGACTACGAGCAGTACTTC
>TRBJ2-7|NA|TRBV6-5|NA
CASRESHYEQYF
TGTGCCAGTCGGGAATCTCACTACGAGCAGTACTTC
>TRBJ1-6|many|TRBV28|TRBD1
CASSRDSLYNSPLHF
TGTGCCAGCTCCCGGGACAGCCTTTATAATTCACCCCTCCACTTT
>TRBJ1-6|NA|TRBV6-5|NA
CASSLKGGNSPLHF
TGTGCCAGCAGCCTCAAAGGAGGGAATTCACCCCTCCACTTT